The 17 T cell receptor beta chains below come from one sample, sequenced in a study of control samples from healthy donors and cancer patients. TCRdb keeps only in-frame clones here, not all; method: immunoSEQ multiplex PCR. Of 100,000 to 150,000 clones in the sample, over 75% were seen once. The sequenced material came from blood. The source is a middle-aged man in good health.

In its sample, this clone was seen a few times. The rearrangement links TRBV6-2 or TRBV6-3 to TRBJ1-2; 8 bases are shared with TRBD1. J was trimmed by 5 bases and V by 7 bases; bases with no gene match: 6. Germline values: CDR1 MNHEY, CDR2 SVGEGT. CDR3 length: 13 residues. For the CDR3, the DNA is TGTGCCAGCACCCCGACAGGGGAGTATGGCTACACCTTC. It specifies CASTPTGEYGYTF.

In DNA form, the CDR3 reads TGTGCCAGCAGCTTCGGGACTAGCGGGACCGGGGAGCTGTTTTTT. Its translation: CASSFGTSGTGELFF. The chain is built from TRBV7-2 and TRBJ2-2, with TRBD2 identical over 12 bases. V was clipped by 3 bases and J by 5 bases; unmatched bases: 1. The CDR3 is made up of 15 amino acids. CDR1 and CDR2 (germline): SGHTA, FQGNSA.

This chain connects TRBV6-6 to TRBJ1-3; D uncertain. The CDR3 contains 11 residues. Germline assignment: CDR1 MNHNY and CDR2 SVGAGI (reference sequence). V was pared by 8 bases and J by 4 bases, with 6 bases between. CDR3 region: CASLQGNTIYF. The DNA of the CDR3 is TGTGCCAGCCTACAGGGAAACACCATATATTTT.

The chain employs TRBV24-1 and TRBJ2-1; D might be TRBD2 (6 bases). V was shortened by 7 bases and J by 4 bases, with 13 bases between the two germline ends. This CDR3 has 14 amino acids. CDR1 is KGHDR and CDR2 is SFDVKD in the germline V gene. The CDR3 bases are TGTGCCACCAGGGCCGCGGGGCAATACAATGAGCAGTTCTTC. Translation: CATRAAGQYNEQFF.

The V and J genes are TRBV4-1 and TRBJ2-7, with 8 positions matching TRBD2. The length of the CDR3 is 13 residues. CDR1 is MGHRA, CDR2 YSYEKL, per germline. With V trimmed by 4 bases and J by 5 bases, 4 bases remained unmatched. For the CDR3, the DNA is TGCGCCAGCAGCCCACGGGGGGGACACGAGCAGTACTTC. This gives the protein CASSPRGGHEQYF.

This chain connects TRBV6-5 to TRBJ2-3, with 10 bases fitting TRBD2. This CDR3 spans 15 amino acids. Trimming removed 2 bases from V and 5 bases from J; junction bases left unmatched: 4. CDR1 is MNHEY and CDR2 is SVGAGI in the germline V gene. The CDR3 is CASSYQRGGRDTQYF. CDR3 in DNA: TGTGCCAGCAGTTACCAGCGGGGGGGCCGAGATACGCAGTATTTT.

The chain links TRBV20-1 to TRBJ2-7; TRBD1 aligns across 7 bases. CDR3 length: 15 residues. Germline CDR1 and CDR2: DFQATT and SNEGSKA (reference sequence). J gave up 6 bases and V 3 bases, and 14 bases lay outside the gene matches. CDR3 amino acids: CSASPTRGRASEQYF. The CDR3 DNA reads as TGCAGTGCTAGTCCGACAAGGGGGCGGGCCAGCGAGCAGTACTTC.

The chain combines TRBV11-3 with TRBJ1-3; D is perhaps TRBD1 (5 bases). Trimming removed 5 bases at V and 4 bases at J, with 12 bases between. Germline V gene data show CDR1 as SGHNT and CDR2 as YENEEA. This CDR3 is 14 amino acids long. The CDR3 spells CASSHRGGGNTIYF. The CDR3 DNA follows: TGTGCCAGCAGCCACCGGGGGGGAGGAAACACCATATATTTT.

The chain uses TRBV24-1 and TRBJ2-6; D is possibly TRBD1 or TRBD2 (5 bases each). V lost 4 bases and J lost 0, with 6 bases in between. Germline V gene lookup returns CDR1 KGHDR and CDR2 SFDVKD. This CDR3 region has 15 residues. CDR3 in DNA: TGTGCCACCAGTGACGGGACCTCTGGGGCCAACGTCCTGACTTTC. It specifies CATSDGTSGANVLTF.

The rearrangement uses TRBV7-9 and TRBJ2-2; no reliable D call. V was pared by 3 bases and J by 1 base, with 9 bases between. Per the germline V gene, CDR1 is SEHNR and CDR2 is FQNEAQ (reference sequence). The CDR3 is 15 residues long. Here the CDR3 DNA reads TGTGCCAGCAGCTTCAACATGGGGAACACCGGGGAGCTGTTTTTT. As protein: CASSFNMGNTGELFF.

The rearrangement joins TRBV11-3 to TRBJ1-2; no reliable D call. There are 16 residues in the CDR3. The V gene's germline CDR1 is SGHNT and CDR2 YENEEA. Trimming took off 1 base at V and 0 bases at J, with 12 bases between the two ends. The chain's CDR3 is CASSLAAGPANYGYTF. Here the CDR3 DNA reads TGTGCCAGCAGCTTAGCTGCAGGCCCAGCTAACTATGGCTACACCTTC.

About this clone itself: Other DNA sequences in the sample encode the same CDR3. J is TRBJ2-1 and V is TRBV25-1, with 8 positions matching TRBD2. The germline CDR1 and CDR2 sequences are MGHDK and SYGVNS. The CDR3 extends over 16 amino acids. Trimming at V came to 5 bases and at J to 6 bases, leaving 12 bases not matched to a gene. CDR3 residues: CASSPIQRGIFNEQFF. The CDR3 bases are TGTGCCAGCAGTCCCATACAGCGGGGGATCTTCAATGAGCAGTTCTTC.

The chain employs TRBV10-2 and TRBJ2-1; 12 nucleotides line up with TRBD2. J lost 9 bases, V lost 6 bases, and 12 bases had no gene match. CDR1 is WSHSY and CDR2 is SAAADI in the germline V gene. CDR3 length: 16 residues. CDR3 amino acids: CASSSGTSGYTGEQFF. CDR3 bases: TGCGCCAGCAGCTCCGGGACTAGCGGGTACACCGGTGAGCAGTTCTTC.

This rearrangement joins TRBV14 to TRBJ2-7, with TRBD2 matching over 9 bases. The CDR3 is 15 amino acids. Germline CDR1 SGHDN, CDR2 FVKESK. J was trimmed by 5 bases and V by 0 bases; bases with no gene match: 5. CDR3 sequence: CASSQDLAGLNEQYF. The CDR3 DNA reads TGTGCCAGCAGCCAAGACCTAGCGGGGTTGAACGAGCAGTACTTC.

The chain is built from TRBV24-1 and TRBJ1-2; 7 bases are a match to TRBD1. The CDR3 covers 14 residues. The germline CDR1 and CDR2 sequences are KGHDR and SFDVKD. With 4 bases clipped from V and 6 bases from J, the junction kept 7 bases outside the gene matches. Here the CDR3 DNA reads TGTGCCACCAGTGACCCGACAGGGAAGAATGGCTACACCTTC. This translates into CATSDPTGKNGYTF.

This clone was seen once. The chain is built from TRBV7-9 and TRBJ2-3, with D possibly TRBD2 on 7 matching bases. Germline loops: CDR1 SEHNR, CDR2 FQNEAQ (reference sequence). The CDR3 consists of 15 residues. Trimming removed 4 bases from V and 5 bases from J, with 16 bases in between. CDR3 amino acids: CASSSWGGLKDTQYF. The CDR3 nucleotides are TGTGCCAGCAGCTCCTGGGGGGGGCTAAAAGATACGCAGTATTTT.

The chain couples TRBV5-6 to TRBJ1-6; 10 bases map to TRBD1. The CDR3 is 14 residues long. Germline loops: CDR1 SGHDT, CDR2 YYEEEE. After removal of 3 bases from V and 8 bases from J, the junction contained 2 bases not matched to a gene. DNA of the CDR3: TGTGCCAGCAGCTGGGACAGGGGCTATTCACCCCTCCACTTT. Translation: CASSWDRGYSPLHF.